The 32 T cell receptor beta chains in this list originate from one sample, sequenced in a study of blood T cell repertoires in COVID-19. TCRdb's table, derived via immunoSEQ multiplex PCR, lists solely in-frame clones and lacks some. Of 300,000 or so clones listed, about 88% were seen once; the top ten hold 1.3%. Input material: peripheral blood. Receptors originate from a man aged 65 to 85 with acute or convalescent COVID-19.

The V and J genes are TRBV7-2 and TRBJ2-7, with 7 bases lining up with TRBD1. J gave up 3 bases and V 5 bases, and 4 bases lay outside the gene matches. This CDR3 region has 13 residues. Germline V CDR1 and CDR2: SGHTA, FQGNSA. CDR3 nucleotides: TGTGCCAGCAGCCCGGGACAGTTCTACGAGCAGTACTTC. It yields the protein CASSPGQFYEQYF.

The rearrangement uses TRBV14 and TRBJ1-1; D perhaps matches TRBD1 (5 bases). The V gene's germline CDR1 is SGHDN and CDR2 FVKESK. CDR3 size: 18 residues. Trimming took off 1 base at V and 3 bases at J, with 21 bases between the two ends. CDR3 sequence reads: CASSQGRGWSRSDTEAFF. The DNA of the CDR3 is TGTGCCAGCAGCCAAGGGAGGGGCTGGTCTAGGTCGGACACTGAAGCTTTCTTT.

In nucleotides, the CDR3 is TGCGCCAGCAGCCTAGGGAGGAACACTGAAGCTTTCTTT. Translating it yields CASSLGRNTEAFF. The chain joins TRBV4-3 to TRBJ1-1; the D is unclear. The V end was cut by 4 bases, the J end by 1 base, with 7 bases between. CDR1 and CDR2 (germline): LGHNA, YSLEER. The CDR3 has 13 residues.

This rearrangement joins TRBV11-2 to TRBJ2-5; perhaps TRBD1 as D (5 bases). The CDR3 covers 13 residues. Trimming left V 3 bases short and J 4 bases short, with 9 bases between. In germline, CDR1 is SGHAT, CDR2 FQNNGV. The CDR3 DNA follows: TGTGCCAGCAGCTTGACAGTTGGAGAGACCCAGTACTTC. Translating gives CASSLTVGETQYF.

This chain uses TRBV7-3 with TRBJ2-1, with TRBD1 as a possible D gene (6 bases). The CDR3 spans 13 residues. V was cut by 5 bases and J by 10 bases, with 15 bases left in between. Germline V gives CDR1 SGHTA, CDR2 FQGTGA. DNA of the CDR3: TGTGCCAGCAGCGTCAATTCCGGGACAGAGCAGTTCTTC. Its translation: CASSVNSGTEQFF.

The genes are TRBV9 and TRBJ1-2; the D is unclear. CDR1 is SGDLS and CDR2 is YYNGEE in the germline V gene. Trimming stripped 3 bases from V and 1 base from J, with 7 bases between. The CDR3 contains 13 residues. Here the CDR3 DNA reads TGTGCCAGCAGCGCCTCGAGTAACTATGGCTACACCTTC. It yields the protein CASSASSNYGYTF.

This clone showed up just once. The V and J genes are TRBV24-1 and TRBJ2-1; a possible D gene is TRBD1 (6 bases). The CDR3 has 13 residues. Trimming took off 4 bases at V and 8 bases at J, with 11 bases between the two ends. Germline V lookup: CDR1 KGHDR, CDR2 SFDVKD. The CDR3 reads CATSETTGHEQFF. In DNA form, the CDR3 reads TGTGCCACCAGTGAGACGACAGGCCATGAGCAGTTCTTC.

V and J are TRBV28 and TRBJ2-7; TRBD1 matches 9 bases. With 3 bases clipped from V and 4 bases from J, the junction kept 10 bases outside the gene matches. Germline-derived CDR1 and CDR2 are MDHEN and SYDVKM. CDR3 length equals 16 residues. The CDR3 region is CASSLYKGQGPYEQYF. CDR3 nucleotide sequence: TGTGCCAGCAGTTTGTATAAGGGACAGGGCCCATACGAGCAGTACTTC.

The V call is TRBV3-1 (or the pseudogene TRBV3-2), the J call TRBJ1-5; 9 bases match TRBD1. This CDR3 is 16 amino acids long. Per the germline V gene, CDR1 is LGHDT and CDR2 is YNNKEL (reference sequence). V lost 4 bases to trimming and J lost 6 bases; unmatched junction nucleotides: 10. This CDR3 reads CASSLNRDRAVQPQHF. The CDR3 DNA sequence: TGTGCCAGCAGCCTGAACCGGGACAGGGCAGTTCAGCCCCAGCATTTT.

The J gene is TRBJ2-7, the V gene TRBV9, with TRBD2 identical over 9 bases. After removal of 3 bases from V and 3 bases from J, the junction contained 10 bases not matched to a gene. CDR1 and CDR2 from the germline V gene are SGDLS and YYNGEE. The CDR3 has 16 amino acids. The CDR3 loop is CASSDPSGGKDYEQYF. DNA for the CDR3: TGTGCCAGCAGCGACCCCAGCGGGGGGAAGGACTACGAGCAGTACTTC.

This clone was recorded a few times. The chain's CDR3 is CASSFYSGGAGEQFF. Written as DNA, the CDR3 is TGTGCCAGCAGCTTTTATAGCGGGGGGGCAGGTGAGCAGTTCTTC. The genes are TRBV7-3 and TRBJ2-1, with TRBD2 matching over 11 bases. The CDR3 sequence is 15 residues long. Germline loops: CDR1 SGHTA, CDR2 FQGTGA. V gave up 3 bases and J gave up 9 bases; unmatched junction bases: 7.

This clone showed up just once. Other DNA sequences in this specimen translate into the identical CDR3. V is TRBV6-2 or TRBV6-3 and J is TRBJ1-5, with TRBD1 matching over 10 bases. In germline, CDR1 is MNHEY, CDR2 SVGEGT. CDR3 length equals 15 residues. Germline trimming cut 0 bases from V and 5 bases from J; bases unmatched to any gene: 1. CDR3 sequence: CASSYSDRGHQPQHF. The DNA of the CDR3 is TGTGCCAGCAGTTACTCAGACAGGGGGCATCAGCCCCAGCATTTT.

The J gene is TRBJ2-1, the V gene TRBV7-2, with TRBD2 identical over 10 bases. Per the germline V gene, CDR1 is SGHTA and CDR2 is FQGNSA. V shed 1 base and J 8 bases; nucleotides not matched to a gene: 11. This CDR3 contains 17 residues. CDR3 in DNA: TGTGCCAGCAGCTTAGGATATTCGGCTAGCGGGAGCGATGAGCAGTTCTTC. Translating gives CASSLGYSASGSDEQFF.

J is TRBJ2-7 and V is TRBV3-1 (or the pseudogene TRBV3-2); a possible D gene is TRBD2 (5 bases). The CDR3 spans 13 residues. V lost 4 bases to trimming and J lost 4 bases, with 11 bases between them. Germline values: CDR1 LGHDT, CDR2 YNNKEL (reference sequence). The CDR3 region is CASSPRVLYEQYF. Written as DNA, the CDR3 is TGTGCCAGCAGCCCGAGGGTGTTGTACGAGCAGTACTTC.

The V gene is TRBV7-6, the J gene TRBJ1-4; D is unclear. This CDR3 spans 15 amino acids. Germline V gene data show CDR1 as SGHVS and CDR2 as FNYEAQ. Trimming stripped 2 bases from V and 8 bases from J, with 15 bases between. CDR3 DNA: TGTGCCAGCAGCTTATACGGGGAGGGTGGCGAAAAACTGTTTTTT. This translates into CASSLYGEGGEKLFF.

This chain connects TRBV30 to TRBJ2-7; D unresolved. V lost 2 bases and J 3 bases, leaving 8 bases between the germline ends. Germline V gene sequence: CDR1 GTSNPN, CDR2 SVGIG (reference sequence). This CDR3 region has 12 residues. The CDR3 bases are TGTGCCTGGAGTAACGGGTACTACGAGCAGTACTTC. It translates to CAWSNGYYEQYF. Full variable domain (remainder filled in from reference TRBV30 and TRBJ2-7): SQTIHQWPATLVQPVGSPLSLECTVEGTSNPNLYWYRQAAGRGLQLLFYSVGIGQISSEVPQNLSASRPQDRQFILSSKKLLLSDSGFYLCAWSNGYYEQYFGPGTRLTVT.

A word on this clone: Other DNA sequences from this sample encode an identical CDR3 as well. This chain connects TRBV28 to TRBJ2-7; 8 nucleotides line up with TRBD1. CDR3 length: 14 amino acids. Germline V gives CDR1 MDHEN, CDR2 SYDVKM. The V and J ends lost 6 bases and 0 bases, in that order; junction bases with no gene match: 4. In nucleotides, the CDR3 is TGTGCCAGCAGGCTTACAGGGGGCTCCTACGAGCAGTACTTC. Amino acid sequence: CASRLTGGSYEQYF. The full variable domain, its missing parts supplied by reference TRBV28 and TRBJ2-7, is DVKVTQSSRYLVKRTGEKVFLECVQDMDHENMFWYRQDPGLGLRLIYFSYDVKMKEKGDIPEGYSVSREKKERFSLILESASTNQTSMYLCASRLTGGSYEQYFGPGTRLTVT.

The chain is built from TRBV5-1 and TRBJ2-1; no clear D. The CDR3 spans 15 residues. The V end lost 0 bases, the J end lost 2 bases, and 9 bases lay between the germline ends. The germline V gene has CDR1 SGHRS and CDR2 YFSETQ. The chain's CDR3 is CASSLAYGAYNEQFF. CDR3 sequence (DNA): TGCGCCAGCAGCTTGGCTTATGGAGCCTACAATGAGCAGTTCTTC.

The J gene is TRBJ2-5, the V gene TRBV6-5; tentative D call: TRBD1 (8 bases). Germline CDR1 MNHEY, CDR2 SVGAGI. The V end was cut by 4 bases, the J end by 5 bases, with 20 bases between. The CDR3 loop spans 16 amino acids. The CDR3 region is CASSSPLTGEGETQYF. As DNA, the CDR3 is TGTGCCAGCAGTTCCCCTTTGACAGGGGAGGGGGAGACCCAGTACTTC.

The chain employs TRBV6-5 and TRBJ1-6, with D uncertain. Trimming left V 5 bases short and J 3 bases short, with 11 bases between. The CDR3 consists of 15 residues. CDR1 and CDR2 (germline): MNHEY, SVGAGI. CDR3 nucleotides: TGTGCCAGCAGTACAATGCGGATCTATAATTCACCCCTCCACTTT. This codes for CASSTMRIYNSPLHF.

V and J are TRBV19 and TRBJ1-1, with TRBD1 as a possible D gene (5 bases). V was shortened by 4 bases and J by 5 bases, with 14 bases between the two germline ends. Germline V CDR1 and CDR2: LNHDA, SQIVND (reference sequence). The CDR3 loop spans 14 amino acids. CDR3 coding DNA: TGTGCCAGTAGTACCCAGTCAACAGGAACTGAAGCTTTCTTT. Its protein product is CASSTQSTGTEAFF.

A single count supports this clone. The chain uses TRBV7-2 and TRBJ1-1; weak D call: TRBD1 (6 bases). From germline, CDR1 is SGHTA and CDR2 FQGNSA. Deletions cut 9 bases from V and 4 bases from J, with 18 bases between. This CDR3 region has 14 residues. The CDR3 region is CASRQGNSATEAFF. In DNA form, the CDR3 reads TGTGCCAGTAGGCAGGGGAACTCGGCCACTGAAGCTTTCTTT.

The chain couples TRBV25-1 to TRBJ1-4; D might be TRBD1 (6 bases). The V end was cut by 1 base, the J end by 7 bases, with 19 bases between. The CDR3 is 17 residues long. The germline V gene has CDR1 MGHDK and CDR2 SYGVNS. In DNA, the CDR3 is TGTGCCAGCAGTGAATTCGGTGAGGACAGCGGGAGTGAAAAACTGTTTTTT. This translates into CASSEFGEDSGSEKLFF.

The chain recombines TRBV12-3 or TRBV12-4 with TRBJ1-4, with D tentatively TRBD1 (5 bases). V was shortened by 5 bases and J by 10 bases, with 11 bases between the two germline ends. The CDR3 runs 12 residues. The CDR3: CASSLGEGKLFF. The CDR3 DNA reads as TGTGCCAGCAGTCTAGGGGAGGGAAAACTGTTTTTT.

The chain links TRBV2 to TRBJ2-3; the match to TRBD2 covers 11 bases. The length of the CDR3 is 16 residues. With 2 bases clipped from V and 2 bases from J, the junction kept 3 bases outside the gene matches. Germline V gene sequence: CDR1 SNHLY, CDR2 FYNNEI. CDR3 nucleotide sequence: TGTGCCAGCAGTGAACGTAGCGGGAGGGCCACAGATACGCAGTATTTT. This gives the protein CASSERSGRATDTQYF.

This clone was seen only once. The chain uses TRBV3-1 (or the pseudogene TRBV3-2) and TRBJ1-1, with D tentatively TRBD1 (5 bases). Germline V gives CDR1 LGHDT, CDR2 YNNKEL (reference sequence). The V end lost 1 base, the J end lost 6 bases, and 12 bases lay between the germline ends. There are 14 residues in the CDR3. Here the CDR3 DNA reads TGTGCCAGCAGCCAAGTAGAAGGGGAATCTGAAGCTTTCTTT. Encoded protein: CASSQVEGESEAFF.

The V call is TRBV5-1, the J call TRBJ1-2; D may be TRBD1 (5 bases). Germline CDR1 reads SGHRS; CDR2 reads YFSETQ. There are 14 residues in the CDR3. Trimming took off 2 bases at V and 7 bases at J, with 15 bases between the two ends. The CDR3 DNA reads TGCGCCAGCAGCTTCCAGACAGAAACAATTGGCTACACCTTC. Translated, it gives CASSFQTETIGYTF.

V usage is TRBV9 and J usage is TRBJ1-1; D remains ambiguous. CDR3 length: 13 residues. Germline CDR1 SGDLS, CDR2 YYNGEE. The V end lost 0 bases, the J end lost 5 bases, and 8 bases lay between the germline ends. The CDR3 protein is CASSVEHGTEAFF. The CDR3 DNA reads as TGTGCCAGCAGCGTAGAGCACGGGACTGAAGCTTTCTTT.

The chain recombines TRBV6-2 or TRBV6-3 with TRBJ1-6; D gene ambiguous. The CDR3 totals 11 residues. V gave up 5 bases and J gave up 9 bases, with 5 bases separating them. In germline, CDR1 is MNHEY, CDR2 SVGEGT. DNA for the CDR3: TGTGCCAGCAGTACGGGTTCACCCCTCCACTTT. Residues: CASSTGSPLHF.

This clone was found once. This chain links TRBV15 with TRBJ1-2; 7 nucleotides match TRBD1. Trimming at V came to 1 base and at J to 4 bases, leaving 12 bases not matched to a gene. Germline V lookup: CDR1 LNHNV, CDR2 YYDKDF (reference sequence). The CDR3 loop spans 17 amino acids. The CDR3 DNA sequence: TGTGCCACCAGCAGAGGGAAACAGGGGAAAGCTCTCTATGGCTACACCTTC. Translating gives CATSRGKQGKALYGYTF.

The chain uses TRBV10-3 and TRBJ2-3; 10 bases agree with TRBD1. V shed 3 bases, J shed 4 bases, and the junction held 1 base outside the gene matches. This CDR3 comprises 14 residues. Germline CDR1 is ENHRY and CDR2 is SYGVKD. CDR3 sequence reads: CAISDGQGADTQYF. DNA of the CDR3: TGTGCCATCAGTGACGGACAGGGGGCAGATACGCAGTATTTT.

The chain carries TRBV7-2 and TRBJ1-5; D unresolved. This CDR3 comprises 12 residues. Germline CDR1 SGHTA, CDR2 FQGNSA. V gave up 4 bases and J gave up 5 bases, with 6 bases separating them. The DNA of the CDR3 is TGTGCCAGCAGCTACAGTGATCAGCCCCAGCATTTT. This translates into CASSYSDQPQHF.